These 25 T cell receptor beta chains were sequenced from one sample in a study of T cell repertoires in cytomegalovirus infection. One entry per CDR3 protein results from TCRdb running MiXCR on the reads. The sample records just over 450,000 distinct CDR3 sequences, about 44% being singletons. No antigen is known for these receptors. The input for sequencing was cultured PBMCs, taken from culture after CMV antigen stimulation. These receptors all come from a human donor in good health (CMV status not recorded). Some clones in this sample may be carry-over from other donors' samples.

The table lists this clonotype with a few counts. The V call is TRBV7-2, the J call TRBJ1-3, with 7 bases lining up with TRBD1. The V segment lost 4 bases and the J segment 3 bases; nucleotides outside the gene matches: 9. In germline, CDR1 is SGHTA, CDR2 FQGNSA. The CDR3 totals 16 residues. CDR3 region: CASSSFFGTVGNTIYF. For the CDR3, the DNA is TGTGCCAGCAGCTCCTTTTTTGGGACAGTTGGAAACACCATATATTTT.

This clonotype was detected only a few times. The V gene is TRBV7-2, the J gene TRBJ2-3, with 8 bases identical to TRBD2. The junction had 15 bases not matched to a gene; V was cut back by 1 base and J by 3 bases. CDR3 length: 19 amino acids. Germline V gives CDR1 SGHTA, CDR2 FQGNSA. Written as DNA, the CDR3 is TGTGCCAGCAGCTTAGGGTTAATCTGGGCGGGAGGAACGACAGATACGCAGTATTTT. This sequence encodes CASSLGLIWAGGTTDTQYF.

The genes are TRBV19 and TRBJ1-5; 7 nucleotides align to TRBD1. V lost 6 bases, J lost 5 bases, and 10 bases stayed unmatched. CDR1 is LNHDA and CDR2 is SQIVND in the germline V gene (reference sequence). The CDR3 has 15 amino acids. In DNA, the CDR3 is TGTGCCAGTAGCCCACCGACAGGGACCCATCAGCCCCAGCATTTT. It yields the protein CASSPPTGTHQPQHF.

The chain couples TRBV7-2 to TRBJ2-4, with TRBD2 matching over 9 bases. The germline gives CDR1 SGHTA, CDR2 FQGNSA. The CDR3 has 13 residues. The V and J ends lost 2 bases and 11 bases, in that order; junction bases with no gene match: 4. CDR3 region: CASSLTGLAFQYF. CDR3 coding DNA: TGTGCCAGCAGCTTAACGGGACTAGCTTTTCAGTACTTC.

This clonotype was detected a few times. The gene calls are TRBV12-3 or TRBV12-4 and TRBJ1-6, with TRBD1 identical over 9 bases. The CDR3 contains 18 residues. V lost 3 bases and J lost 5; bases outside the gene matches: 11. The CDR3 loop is CASSFNAGTGLNNSPLHF. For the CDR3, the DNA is TGTGCCAGCAGTTTTAATGCTGGGACAGGGCTAAATAATTCACCCCTCCACTTT.

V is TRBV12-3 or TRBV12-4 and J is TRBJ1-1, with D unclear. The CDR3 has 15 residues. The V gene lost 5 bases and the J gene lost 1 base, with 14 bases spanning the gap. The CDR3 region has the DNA TGTGCCAGCAGTATACCCGGTATGCGGAACACTGAAGCTTTCTTT. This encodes CASSIPGMRNTEAFF.

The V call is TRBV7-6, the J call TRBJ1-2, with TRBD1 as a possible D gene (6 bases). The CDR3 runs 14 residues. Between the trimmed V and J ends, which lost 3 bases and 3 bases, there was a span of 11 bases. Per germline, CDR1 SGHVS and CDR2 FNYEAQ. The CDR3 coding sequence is TGTGCCAGCAGCTTGGGGGAGGGGGACTATGGCTACACCTTC. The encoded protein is CASSLGEGDYGYTF.

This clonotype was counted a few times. CDR3 in amino acids: CASSLLDRGVPETQYF. The CDR3 bases are TGTGCCAGCAGCTTGTTGGACAGGGGGGTCCCAGAGACCCAGTACTTC. V usage is TRBV7-6 and J usage is TRBJ2-5, with 10 positions matching TRBD1. Germline CDR1 is SGHVS and CDR2 is FNYEAQ. This CDR3 spans 16 amino acids. V shed 3 bases, J shed 4 bases, and the junction held 8 bases outside the gene matches. Full variable domain (outside the CDR3, taken from reference TRBV7-6 and TRBJ2-5): GAGVSQSPRYKVTKRGQDVALRCDPISGHVSLYWYRQALGQGPEFLTYFNYEAQQDKSGLPNDRFSAERPEGSISTLTIQRTEQRDSAMYRCASSLLDRGVPETQYFGPGTRLLVL.

DNA of the CDR3: TGTGCCAGCAGCTTACTAGCGGGATATAGGAGTACGCAGTATTTT. This codes for CASSLLAGYRSTQYF. This chain connects TRBV7-2 to TRBJ2-3; 9 bases are shared with TRBD2. This CDR3 is built from 15 residues. V was pared by 2 bases and J by 8 bases, with 8 bases of the junction left unmatched. CDR1 is SGHTA and CDR2 is FQGNSA in the germline V gene.

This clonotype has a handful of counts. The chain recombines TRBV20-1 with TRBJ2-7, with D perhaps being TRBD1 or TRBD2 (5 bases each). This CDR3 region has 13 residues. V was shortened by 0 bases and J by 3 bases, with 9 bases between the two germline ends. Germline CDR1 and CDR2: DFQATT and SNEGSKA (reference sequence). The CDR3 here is CSARDRDGYEQYF. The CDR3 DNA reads TGCAGTGCTAGAGACCGGGACGGCTACGAGCAGTACTTC.

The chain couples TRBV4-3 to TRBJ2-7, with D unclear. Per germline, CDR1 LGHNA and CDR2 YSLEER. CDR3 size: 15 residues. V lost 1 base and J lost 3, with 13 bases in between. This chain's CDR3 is CASSQGVGLGYEQYF. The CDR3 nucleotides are TGCGCCAGCAGCCAAGGGGTGGGTCTTGGCTACGAGCAGTACTTC.

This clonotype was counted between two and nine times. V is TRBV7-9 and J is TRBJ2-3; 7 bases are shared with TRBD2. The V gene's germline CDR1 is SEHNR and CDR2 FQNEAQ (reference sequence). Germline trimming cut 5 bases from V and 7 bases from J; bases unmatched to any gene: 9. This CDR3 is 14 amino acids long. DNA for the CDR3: TGTGCCAGCAGCGTAGGAGGAGCGGGGCATACGCAGTATTTT. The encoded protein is CASSVGGAGHTQYF.

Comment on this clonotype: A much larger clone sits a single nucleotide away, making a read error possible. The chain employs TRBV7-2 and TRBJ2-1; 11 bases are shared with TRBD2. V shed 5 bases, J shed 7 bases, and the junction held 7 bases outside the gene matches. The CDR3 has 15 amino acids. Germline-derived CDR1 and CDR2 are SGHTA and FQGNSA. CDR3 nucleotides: TGTGCCAGCAGCGGGGTAGCGGGAGGGGGTAATGAGCAGTTCTTC. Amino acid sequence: CASSGVAGGGNEQFF.

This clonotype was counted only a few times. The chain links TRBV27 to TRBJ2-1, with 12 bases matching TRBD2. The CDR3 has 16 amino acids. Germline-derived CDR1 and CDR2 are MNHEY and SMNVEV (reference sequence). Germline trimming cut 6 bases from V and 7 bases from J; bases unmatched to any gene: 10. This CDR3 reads CASRKRLAGAPNEQFF. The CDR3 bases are TGTGCCAGCAGAAAGAGACTAGCGGGAGCGCCGAATGAGCAGTTCTTC.

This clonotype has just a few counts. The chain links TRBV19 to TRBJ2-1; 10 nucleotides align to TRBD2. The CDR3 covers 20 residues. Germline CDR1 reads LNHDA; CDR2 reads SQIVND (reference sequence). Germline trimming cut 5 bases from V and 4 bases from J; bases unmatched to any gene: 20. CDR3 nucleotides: TGTGCCAGTAGTCTCGAGCCGGGACGGATCACTAGCGGGACTTACAATGAGCAGTTCTTC. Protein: CASSLEPGRITSGTYNEQFF.

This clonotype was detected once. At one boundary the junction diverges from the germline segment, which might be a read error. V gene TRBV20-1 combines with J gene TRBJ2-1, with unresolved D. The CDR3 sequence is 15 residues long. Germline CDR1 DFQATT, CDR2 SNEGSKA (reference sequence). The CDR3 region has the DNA TGCAGTGCTAGAGAATGGTTAAGCTCCTACAATGAGCAGATCTTC. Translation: CSAREWLSSYNEQIF.

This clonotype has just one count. CDR3 residues: CASSLNNRESYEQYF. DNA for the CDR3: TGCGCCAGCAGCCTCAACAACAGGGAGTCCTACGAGCAGTACTTC. V gene TRBV4-1 combines with J gene TRBJ2-7; tentatively, D is TRBD1 (6 bases). The CDR3 spans 15 residues. V was pared by 4 bases and J by 1 base, with 14 bases between. Looked up from germline, CDR1 is MGHRA and CDR2 is YSYEKL.

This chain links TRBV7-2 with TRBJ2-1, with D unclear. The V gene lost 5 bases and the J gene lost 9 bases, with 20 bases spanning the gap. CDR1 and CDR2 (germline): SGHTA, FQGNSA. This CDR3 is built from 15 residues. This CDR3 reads CASSPLGPGYIEQFF. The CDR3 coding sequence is TGTGCCAGCAGCCCCCTAGGGCCGGGTTATATTGAGCAGTTCTTC. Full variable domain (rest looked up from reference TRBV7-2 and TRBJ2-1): GAGVSQSPSNKVTEKGKDVELRCDPISGHTALYWYRQSLGQGLEFLIYFQGNSAPDKSGLPSDRFSAERTGGSVSTLTIQRTQQEDSAVYLCASSPLGPGYIEQFFGPGTRLTVL.

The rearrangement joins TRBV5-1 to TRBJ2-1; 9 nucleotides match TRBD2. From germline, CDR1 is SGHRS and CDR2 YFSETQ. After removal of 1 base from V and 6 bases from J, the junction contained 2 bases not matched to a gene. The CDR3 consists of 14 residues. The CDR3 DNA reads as TGCGCCAGCAGCTTGTTGACTAGCGGCAATGAGCAGTTCTTC. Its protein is CASSLLTSGNEQFF. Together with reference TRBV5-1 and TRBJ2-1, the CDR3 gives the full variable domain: KAGVTQTPRYLIKTRGQQVTLSCSPISGHRSVSWYQQTPGQGLQFLFEYFSETQRNKGNFPGRFSGRQFSNSRSEMNVSTLELGDSALYLCASSLLTSGNEQFFGPGTRLTVL.

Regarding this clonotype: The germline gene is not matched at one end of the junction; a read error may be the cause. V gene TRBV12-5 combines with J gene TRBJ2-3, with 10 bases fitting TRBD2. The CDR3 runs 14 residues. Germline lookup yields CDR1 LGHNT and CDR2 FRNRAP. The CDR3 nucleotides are TGTGCTAGTGTTTTAGCGGGAGGCACAGAGACGCAGTATTTT. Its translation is CASVLAGGTETQYF.

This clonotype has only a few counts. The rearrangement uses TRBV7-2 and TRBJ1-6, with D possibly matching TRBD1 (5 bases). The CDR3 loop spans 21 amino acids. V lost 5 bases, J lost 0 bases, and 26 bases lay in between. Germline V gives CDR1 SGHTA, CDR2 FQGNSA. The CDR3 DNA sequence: TGTGCCAGCAGCCCTCGGGGGGGACTCCATCTCAAAAGCTCCTATAATTCACCCCTCCACTTT. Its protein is CASSPRGGLHLKSSYNSPLHF. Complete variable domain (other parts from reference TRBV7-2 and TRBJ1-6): GAGVSQSPSNKVTEKGKDVELRCDPISGHTALYWYRQSLGQGLEFLIYFQGNSAPDKSGLPSDRFSAERTGGSVSTLTIQRTQQEDSAVYLCASSPRGGLHLKSSYNSPLHFGNGTRLTVT.

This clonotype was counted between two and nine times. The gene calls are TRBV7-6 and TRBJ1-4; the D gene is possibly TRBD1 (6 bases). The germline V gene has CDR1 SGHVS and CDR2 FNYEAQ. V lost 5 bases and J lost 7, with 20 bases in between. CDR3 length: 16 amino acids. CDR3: CASSPSRSRGREKLFF. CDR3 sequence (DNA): TGTGCCAGCAGCCCGAGTCGATCCAGGGGACGTGAAAAACTGTTTTTT.

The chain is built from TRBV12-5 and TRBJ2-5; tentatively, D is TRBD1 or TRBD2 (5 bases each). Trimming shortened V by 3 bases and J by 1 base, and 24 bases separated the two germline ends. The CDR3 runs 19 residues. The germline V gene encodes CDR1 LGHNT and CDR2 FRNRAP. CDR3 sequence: CASGFIPPPPRDGQETQYF. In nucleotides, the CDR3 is TGTGCTAGTGGTTTTATCCCGCCACCGCCCCGGGACGGCCAAGAGACCCAGTACTTC.

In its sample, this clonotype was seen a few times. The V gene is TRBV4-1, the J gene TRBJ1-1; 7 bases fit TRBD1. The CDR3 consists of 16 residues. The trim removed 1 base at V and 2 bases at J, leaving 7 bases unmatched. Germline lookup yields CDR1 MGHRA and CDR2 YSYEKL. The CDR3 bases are TGCGCCAGCAGCCAAGCTAGGACAGGTTTAAACACTGAAGCTTTCTTT. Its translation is CASSQARTGLNTEAFF.

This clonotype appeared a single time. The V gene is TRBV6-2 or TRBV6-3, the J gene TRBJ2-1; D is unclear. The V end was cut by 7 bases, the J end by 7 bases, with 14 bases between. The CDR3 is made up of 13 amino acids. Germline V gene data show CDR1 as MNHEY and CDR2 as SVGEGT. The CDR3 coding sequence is TGTGCCAGCAACTCGTTCAGCGAAAATGAGCAGTTCTTC. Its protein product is CASNSFSENEQFF.